This T cell receptor beta chain derives from a study of OX40 agonist ivuxolimab in advanced cancers. At the level of the study: Each patient was given ivuxolimab into a vein every 2 weeks, at 0.01 to 10 mg/kg. Overall study results and limits: People who partly responded at 0.1-3.0 mg/kg had some of the least clonal expansion seen. At 0.1 to 3.0 mg/kg and by week 6, clonal expansion occurred in CD4+ and CD8+ blood T cells.

Generated by immunoSEQ multiplex PCR, the TCRdb table keeps only in-frame clones and is missing some. The sample lists about 45,000 clones, roughly 90% occurring once. This CDR3 has 14 residues. Germline lookup yields CDR1 SGHTA and CDR2 FQGNSA. The V end lost 5 bases, the J end lost 1 base, and 10 bases lay between the germline ends. Details on this clone: Antigen: not known.

The gene calls are TRBV7-2 and TRBJ2-3, with D perhaps TRBD2 (5 bases). The sequenced sample was CD4+ or CD8+ T cells sorted from blood, obtained in a trial of the OX40 agonist ivuxolimab. The sequence derives from an adult with an advanced solid tumor such as melanoma, head and neck, liver or kidney cancer. This CDR3 reads CASSAGLGTDTQYF. Written as DNA, the CDR3 is TGTGCCAGCAGCGCCGGACTTGGCACAGATACGCAGTATTTT.